The sequence of this T cell receptor beta chain was determined in a study of CD8+CD57+ T cells in acquired aplastic anemia. CDR3 and TCR beta VDJ profiling relied on a genomic DNA template. TCRdb re-called the reads through MiXCR, storing one row per CDR3 protein. Among 250,000 to 300,000 distinct CDR3 sequences listed, 45% to 65% were seen once. This CDR3 region has 15 residues. The V gene end was trimmed by 5 bases and the J gene end by 2 bases; junction bases not matched to a gene: 6. Germline values: CDR1 SGHTA, CDR2 FQGNSA. V and J are TRBV7-2 and TRBJ2-5; the match to TRBD1 covers 9 bases. This TCR came from a human donor with severe aplastic anemia or a healthy control (not recorded which). The sample consisted of sorted CD4+, CD8+, or CD8+CD57+ T cells (not recorded which) from PBMCs. CDR3 residues: CASSPSTGGQETQYF. The CDR3 region has the DNA TGTGCCAGCAGCCCCTCGACAGGGGGGCAAGAGACCCAGTACTTC.